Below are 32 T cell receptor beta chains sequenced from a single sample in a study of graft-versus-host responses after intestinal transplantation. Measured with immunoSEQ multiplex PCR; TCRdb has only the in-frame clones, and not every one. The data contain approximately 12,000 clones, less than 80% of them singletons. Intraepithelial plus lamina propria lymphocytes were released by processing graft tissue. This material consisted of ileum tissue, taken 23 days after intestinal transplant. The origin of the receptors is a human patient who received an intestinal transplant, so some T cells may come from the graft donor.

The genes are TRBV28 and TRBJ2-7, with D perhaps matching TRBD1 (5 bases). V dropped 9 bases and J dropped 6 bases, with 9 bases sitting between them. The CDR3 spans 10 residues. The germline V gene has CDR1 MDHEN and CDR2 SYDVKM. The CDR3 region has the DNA TGTGCCAGTGCTAGGGGCGAGCAGTACTTC. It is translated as CASARGEQYF.

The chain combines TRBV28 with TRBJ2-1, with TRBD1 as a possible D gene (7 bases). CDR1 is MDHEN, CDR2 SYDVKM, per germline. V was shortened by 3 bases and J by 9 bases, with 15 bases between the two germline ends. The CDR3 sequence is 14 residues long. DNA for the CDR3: TGTGCCAGCAGTTTCGGCCAGGGGGGTTCTGAGCAGTTCTTC. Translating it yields CASSFGQGGSEQFF.

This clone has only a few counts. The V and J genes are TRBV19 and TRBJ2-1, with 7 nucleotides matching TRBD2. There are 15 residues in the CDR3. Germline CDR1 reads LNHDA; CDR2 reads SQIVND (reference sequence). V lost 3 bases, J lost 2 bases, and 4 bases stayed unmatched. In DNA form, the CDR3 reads TGTGCCAGTAGTATTATTCGGGGGGCCTACAATGAGCAGTTCTTC. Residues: CASSIIRGAYNEQFF.

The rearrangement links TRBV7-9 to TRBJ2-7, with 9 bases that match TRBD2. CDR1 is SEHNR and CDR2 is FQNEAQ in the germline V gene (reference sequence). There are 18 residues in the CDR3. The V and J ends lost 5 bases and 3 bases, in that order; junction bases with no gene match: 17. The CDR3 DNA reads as TGTGCCAGCAGCCCAAGTCTGGGGTCGCGGGAGGGCCGCTACGAGCAGTACTTC. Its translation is CASSPSLGSREGRYEQYF.

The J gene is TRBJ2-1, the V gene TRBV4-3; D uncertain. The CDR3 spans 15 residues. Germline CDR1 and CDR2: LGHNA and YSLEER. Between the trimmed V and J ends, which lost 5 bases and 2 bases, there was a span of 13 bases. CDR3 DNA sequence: TGCGCCAGCAGCGATGGAACAGCTACCTACAATGAGCAGTTCTTC. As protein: CASSDGTATYNEQFF.

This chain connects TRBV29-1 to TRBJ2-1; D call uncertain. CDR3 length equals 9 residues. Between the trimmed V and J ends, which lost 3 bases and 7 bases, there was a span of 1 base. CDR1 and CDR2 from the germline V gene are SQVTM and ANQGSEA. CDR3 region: CSVENEQFF. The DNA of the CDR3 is TGCAGCGTTGAGAATGAGCAGTTCTTC.

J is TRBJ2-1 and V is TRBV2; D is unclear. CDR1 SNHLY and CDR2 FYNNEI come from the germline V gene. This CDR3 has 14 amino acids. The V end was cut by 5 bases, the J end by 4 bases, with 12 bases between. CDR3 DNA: TGTGCCAGCAGTTGGTTTACTACGTACAATGAGCAGTTCTTC. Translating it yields CASSWFTTYNEQFF.

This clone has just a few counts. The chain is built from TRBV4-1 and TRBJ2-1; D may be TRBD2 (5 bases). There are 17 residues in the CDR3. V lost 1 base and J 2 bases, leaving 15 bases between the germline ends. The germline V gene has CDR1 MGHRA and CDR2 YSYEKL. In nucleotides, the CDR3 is TGCGCCAGCAGCCAAGCCCAGTGGCTAGCACCCTACAATGAGCAGTTCTTC. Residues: CASSQAQWLAPYNEQFF.

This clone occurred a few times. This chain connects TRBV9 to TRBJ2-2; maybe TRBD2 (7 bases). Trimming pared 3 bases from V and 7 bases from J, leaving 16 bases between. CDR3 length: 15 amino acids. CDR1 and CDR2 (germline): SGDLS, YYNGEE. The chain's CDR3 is CASSAKGGAYGELFF. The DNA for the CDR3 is TGTGCCAGCAGCGCCAAAGGGGGGGCCTACGGGGAGCTGTTTTTT.

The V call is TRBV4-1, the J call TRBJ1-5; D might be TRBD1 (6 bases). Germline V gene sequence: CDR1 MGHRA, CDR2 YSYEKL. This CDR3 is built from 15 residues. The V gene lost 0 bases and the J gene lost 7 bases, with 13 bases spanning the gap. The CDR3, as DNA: TGCGCCAGCAGCCAAGAATGGGGGCCGAGCCAGCCCCAGCATTTT. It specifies CASSQEWGPSQPQHF.

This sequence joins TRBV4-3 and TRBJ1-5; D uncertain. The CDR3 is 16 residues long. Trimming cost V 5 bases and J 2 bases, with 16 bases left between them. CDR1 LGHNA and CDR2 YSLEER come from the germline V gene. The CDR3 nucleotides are TGCGCCAGCAGCTCCACTCGGAATTTTGGCAATCAGCCCCAGCATTTT. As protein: CASSSTRNFGNQPQHF.

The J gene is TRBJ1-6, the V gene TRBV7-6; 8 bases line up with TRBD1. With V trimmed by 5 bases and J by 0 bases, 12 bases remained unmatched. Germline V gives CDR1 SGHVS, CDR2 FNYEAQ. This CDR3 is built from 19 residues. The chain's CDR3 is CASSQLLRDRSSYNSPLHF. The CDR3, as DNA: TGTGCCAGCAGCCAACTTCTTCGGGACAGGAGCTCCTATAATTCACCCCTCCACTTT.

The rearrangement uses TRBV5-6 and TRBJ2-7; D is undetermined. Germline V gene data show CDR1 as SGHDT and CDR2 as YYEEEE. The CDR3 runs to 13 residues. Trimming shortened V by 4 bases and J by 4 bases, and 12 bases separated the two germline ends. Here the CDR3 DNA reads TGTGCCAGCAGCCCCACAGTAAATTACGAGCAGTACTTC. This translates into CASSPTVNYEQYF.

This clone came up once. The CDR3 region is CASSLDRGRGTEAFF. DNA of the CDR3: TGTGCCAGCAGCCTTGACAGGGGGCGGGGGACTGAAGCTTTCTTT. The chain has TRBV5-8 and TRBJ1-1; 10 nucleotides agree with TRBD1. The ends lost 4 bases at V and 5 bases at J; junction bases unmatched: 8. The CDR3 extends over 15 amino acids. Germline CDR1 reads SGHTS; CDR2 reads YDEGEE.

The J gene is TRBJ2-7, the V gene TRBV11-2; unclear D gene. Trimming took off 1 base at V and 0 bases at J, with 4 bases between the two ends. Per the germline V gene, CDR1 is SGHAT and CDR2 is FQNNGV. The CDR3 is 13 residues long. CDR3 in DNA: TGTGCCAGCAGCTTAGGTTCCTCCTACGAGCAGTACTTC. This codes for CASSLGSSYEQYF.

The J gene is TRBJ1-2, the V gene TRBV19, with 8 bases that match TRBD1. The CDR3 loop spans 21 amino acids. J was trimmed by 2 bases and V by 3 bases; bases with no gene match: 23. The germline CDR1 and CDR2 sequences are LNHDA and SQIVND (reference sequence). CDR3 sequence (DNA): TGTGCCAGTAGTATCGATGCAGGGGCGACGGAAAGCCGACAGGGGAACTATGGCTACACCTTC. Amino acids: CASSIDAGATESRQGNYGYTF. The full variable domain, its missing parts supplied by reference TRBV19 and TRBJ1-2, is DGGITQSPKYLFRKEGQNVTLSCEQNLNHDAMYWYRQDPGQGLRLIYYSQIVNDFQKGDIAEGYSVSREKKESFPLTVTSAQKNPTAFYLCASSIDAGATESRQGNYGYTFGSGTRLTVV.

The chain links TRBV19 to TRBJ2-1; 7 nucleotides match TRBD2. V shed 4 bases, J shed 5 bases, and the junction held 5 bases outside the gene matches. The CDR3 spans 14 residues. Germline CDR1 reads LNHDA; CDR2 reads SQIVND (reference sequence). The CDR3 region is CASSTPGLHNEQFF. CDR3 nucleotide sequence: TGTGCCAGTAGTACGCCGGGACTACACAATGAGCAGTTCTTC.

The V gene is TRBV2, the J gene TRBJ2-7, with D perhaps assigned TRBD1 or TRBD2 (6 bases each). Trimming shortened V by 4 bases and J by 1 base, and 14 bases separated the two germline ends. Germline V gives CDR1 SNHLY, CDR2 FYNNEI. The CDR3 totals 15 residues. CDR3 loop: CASSGEAGTSYEQYF. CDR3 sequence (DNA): TGTGCCAGCAGTGGGGAGGCAGGGACATCCTACGAGCAGTACTTC.

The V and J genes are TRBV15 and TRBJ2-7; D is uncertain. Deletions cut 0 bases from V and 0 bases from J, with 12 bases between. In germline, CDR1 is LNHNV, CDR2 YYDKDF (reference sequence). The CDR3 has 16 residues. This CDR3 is CATSRERATYSYEQYF. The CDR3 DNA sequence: TGTGCCACCAGCAGAGAAAGGGCTACTTACTCCTACGAGCAGTACTTC.

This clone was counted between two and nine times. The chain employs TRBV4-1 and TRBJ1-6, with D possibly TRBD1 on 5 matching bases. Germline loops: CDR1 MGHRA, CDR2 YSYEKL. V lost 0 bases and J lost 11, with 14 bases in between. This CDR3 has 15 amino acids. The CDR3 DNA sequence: TGCGCCAGCAGCCAAGAGTGGGGCTCAGCGCCACCCCTCCACTTT. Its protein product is CASSQEWGSAPPLHF.

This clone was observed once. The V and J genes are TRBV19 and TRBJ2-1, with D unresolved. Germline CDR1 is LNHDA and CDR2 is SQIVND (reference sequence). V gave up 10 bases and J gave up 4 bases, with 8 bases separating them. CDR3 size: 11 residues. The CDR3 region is CATSLYNEQFF. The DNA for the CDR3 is TGTGCCACCAGTCTTTACAATGAGCAGTTCTTC.

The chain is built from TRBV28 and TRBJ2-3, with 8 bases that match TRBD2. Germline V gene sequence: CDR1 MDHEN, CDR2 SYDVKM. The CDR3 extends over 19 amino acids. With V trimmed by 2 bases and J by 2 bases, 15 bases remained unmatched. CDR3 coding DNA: TGTGCCAGCAGTTTAGGGTCGGGAGGGATGCAAGCCCCCACAGATACGCAGTATTTT. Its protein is CASSLGSGGMQAPTDTQYF. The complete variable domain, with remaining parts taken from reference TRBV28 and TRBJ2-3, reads DVKVTQSSRYLVKRTGEKVFLECVQDMDHENMFWYRQDPGLGLRLIYFSYDVKMKEKGDIPEGYSVSREKKERFSLILESASTNQTSMYLCASSLGSGGMQAPTDTQYFGPGTRLTVL.

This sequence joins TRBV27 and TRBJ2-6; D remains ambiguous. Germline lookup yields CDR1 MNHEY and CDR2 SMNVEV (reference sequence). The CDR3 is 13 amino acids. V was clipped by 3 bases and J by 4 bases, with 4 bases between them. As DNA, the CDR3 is TGTGCCAGCAGTTTCGTGGGGGCCAACGTCCTGACTTTC. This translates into CASSFVGANVLTF.

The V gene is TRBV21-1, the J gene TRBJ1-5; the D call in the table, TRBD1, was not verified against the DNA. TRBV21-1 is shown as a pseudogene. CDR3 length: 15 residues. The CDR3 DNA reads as TGTGCCAGCAGCAAAGGGAGGGGGCGGGATCAGCCCCAGCATTTT. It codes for CASSKGRGRDQPQHF.

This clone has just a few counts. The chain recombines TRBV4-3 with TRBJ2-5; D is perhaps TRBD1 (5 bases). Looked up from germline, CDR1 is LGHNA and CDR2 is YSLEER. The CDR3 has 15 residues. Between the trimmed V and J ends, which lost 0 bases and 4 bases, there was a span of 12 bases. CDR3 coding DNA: TGCGCCAGCAGCCAAGATCTCTGGCAGGGAGAGACCCAGTACTTC. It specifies CASSQDLWQGETQYF.

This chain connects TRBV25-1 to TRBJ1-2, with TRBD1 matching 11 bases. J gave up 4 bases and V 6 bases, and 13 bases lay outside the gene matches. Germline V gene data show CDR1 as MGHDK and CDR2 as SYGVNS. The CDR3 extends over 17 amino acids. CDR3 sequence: CASSAGTGGKALYGYTF. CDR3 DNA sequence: TGTGCCAGCAGCGCCGGGACAGGGGGGAAGGCCCTCTATGGCTACACCTTC.

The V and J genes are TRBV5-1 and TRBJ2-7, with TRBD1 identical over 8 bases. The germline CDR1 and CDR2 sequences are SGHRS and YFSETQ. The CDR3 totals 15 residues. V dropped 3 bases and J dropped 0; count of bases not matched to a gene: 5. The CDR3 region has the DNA TGCGCCAGCAGCTCTCGACAGGGGTTCTCCTACGAGCAGTACTTC. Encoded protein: CASSSRQGFSYEQYF.

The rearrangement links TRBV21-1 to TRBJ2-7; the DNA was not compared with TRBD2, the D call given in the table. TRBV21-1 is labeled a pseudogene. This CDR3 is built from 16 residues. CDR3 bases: TGTGCCAGCAGCCTCATCCGGGACTCAAGCTCCTACGAGCAGTACTTC. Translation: CASSLIRDSSSYEQYF.

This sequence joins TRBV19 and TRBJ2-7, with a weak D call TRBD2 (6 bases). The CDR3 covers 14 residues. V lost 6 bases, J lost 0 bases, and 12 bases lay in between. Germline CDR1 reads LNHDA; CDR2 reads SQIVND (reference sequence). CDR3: CASSPAGSSYEQYF. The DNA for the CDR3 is TGTGCCAGTAGCCCGGCGGGGAGCTCCTACGAGCAGTACTTC.

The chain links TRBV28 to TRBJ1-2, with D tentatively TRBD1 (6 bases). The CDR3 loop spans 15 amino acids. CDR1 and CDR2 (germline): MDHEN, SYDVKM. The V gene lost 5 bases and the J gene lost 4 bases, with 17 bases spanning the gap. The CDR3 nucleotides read TGTGCCAGCAGTCCCCAGATAGGGGGGTTCTATGGCTACACCTTC. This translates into CASSPQIGGFYGYTF.

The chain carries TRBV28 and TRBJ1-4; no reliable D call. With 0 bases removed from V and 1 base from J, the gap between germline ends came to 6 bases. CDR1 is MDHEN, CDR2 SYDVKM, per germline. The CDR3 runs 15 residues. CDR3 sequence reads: CASSLWGGTNEKLFF. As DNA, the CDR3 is TGTGCCAGCAGTTTATGGGGAGGAACTAATGAAAAACTGTTTTTT.

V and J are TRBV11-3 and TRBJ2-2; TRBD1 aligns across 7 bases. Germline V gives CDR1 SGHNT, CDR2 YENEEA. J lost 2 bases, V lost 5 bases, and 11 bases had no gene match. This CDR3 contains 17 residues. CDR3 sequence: CASSIRVQGRNTGELFF. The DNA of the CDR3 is TGTGCCAGCAGCATTAGGGTACAGGGGCGCAACACCGGGGAGCTGTTTTTT.